Presented here are 28 T cell receptor beta chains from one specimen sequenced in a study of PD-1 blockade in classical Hodgkin lymphoma (dated by TCRdb to about 2020). The sample's time point, from its label and the paper: cycle 4 day 1 (C4D1), after 6 weeks of nivolumab. Every trial patient had relapsed after autologous stem cell transplantation, and cohorts A, B and C differed in prior brentuximab vedotin exposure. Receptors were amplified or captured by the immunoSEQ multiplex PCR assay. TCRdb limited this immuneACCESS table to in-frame rearrangements with V and J called. A share of clones is missing; checked studies link under half to unresolved V genes, and the rest is unexplained. Recorded for this sample are approximately 89,000 clones; 65% to 85% of them occurred a single time. The ten largest clones represent over 15% of the sample. This sample comprised peripheral blood mononuclear cells (PBMCs), obtained before the fourth cycle of nivolumab. The origin of the receptors is a human donor with classical Hodgkin lymphoma.

This chain connects TRBV28 to TRBJ2-7; D remains unclear. Germline-derived CDR1 and CDR2 are MDHEN and SYDVKM. Trimming shortened V by 3 bases and J by 1 base, and 13 bases separated the two germline ends. The CDR3 is 15 amino acids. CDR3 DNA: TGTGCCAGCAGTTTGAGGTCCACCGGGTCCTACGAGCAGTACTTC. Translation: CASSLRSTGSYEQYF.

The rearrangement joins TRBV18 to TRBJ2-2; 9 bases match TRBD2. CDR1 is KGHSH, CDR2 LQKENI, per germline. The V and J ends lost 5 bases and 5 bases, in that order; junction bases with no gene match: 3. The CDR3 length is 14 residues. CDR3 protein: CASSASGTTGELFF. The CDR3 DNA reads TGTGCCAGCTCAGCTAGCGGGACGACCGGGGAGCTGTTTTTT.

V is TRBV7-2 and J is TRBJ2-7, with 9 bases that match TRBD2. Germline V CDR1 and CDR2: SGHTA, FQGNSA. This CDR3 has 13 amino acids. V shed 5 bases, J shed 6 bases, and the junction held 5 bases outside the gene matches. CDR3 in DNA: TGTGCCAGCAGCCAGAAGCGGGGGGCCGAGCAGTACTTC. Its protein product is CASSQKRGAEQYF.

This chain joins TRBV21-1 and TRBJ2-7; the table names TRBD2, a call not compared with the DNA. TRBV21-1 is classified as a pseudogene. The CDR3 sequence is 13 residues long. The CDR3 protein is CASDWLDRYEQYF. CDR3 nucleotide sequence: TGTGCCAGCGACTGGCTAGATCGCTACGAGCAGTACTTC.

The V call is TRBV5-4, the J call TRBJ2-5; D ambiguous. This CDR3 is built from 13 residues. V was clipped by 4 bases and J by 1 base, with 8 bases between them. CDR1 and CDR2 from the germline V gene are SGHNT and YYREEE (reference sequence). The CDR3 here is CASSPRTQETQYF. The CDR3 DNA follows: TGTGCCAGCAGCCCAAGGACCCAAGAGACCCAGTACTTC.

J is TRBJ2-7 and V is TRBV2; TRBD2 might be the D (6 bases). Germline values: CDR1 SNHLY, CDR2 FYNNEI. The CDR3 totals 13 residues. V was cut by 6 bases and J by 6 bases, with 15 bases left in between. The CDR3 sequence: CASRVSGAGEQYF. Here the CDR3 DNA reads TGTGCCAGCAGGGTTAGCGGAGCGGGCGAGCAGTACTTC.

The chain recombines TRBV10-2 with TRBJ2-1; 7 bases agree with TRBD2. This CDR3 spans 14 amino acids. V lost 10 bases to trimming and J lost 4 bases; unmatched junction nucleotides: 10. Germline CDR1 WSHSY, CDR2 SAAADI. The CDR3 region has the DNA TGCGCCACCAGAGGCCTAGCGGAATACAATGAGCAGTTCTTC. It codes for CATRGLAEYNEQFF.

The V gene is TRBV9, the J gene TRBJ1-2; D is perhaps TRBD1 (5 bases). The CDR3 contains 13 residues. CDR1 is SGDLS and CDR2 is YYNGEE in the germline V gene. V dropped 0 bases and J dropped 3 bases, with 6 bases sitting between them. The CDR3 sequence: CASSVEGHYGYTF. CDR3 bases: TGTGCCAGCAGCGTAGAGGGGCACTATGGCTACACCTTC.

The chain uses TRBV7-3 and TRBJ2-5; D not certain. The CDR3 consists of 13 residues. Germline V lookup: CDR1 SGHTA, CDR2 FQGTGA. Trimming removed 4 bases at V and 12 bases at J, with 18 bases between. The CDR3 DNA follows: TGTGCCAGCAGCTCCGATGGGGTGGGAAAGAAGTACTTC. It yields the protein CASSSDGVGKKYF.

A single count supports this clone. The chain recombines TRBV12-5 with TRBJ2-1, with TRBD2 identical over 10 bases. V was clipped by 6 bases and J by 12 bases; unmatched bases: 17. This CDR3 is 16 amino acids long. Germline values: CDR1 LGHNT, CDR2 FRNRAP. The CDR3 is CASGAPGSGRARRQFF. CDR3 sequence (DNA): TGTGCTAGTGGCGCCCCAGGGAGCGGGAGGGCCCGAAGGCAGTTCTTC.

This rearrangement joins TRBV7-2 to TRBJ1-5; the D is unclear. Trimming shortened V by 0 bases and J by 5 bases, and 8 bases separated the two germline ends. CDR1 SGHTA and CDR2 FQGNSA come from the germline V gene. The CDR3 is 14 residues long. This chain's CDR3 is CASSLAGGDQPQHF. The CDR3 DNA follows: TGTGCCAGCAGCTTAGCAGGAGGTGATCAGCCCCAGCATTTT.

The rearrangement joins TRBV9 to TRBJ2-1; TRBD2 might be the D (6 bases). The CDR3 spans 17 residues. Trimming left V 4 bases short and J 0 bases short, with 17 bases between. The germline gives CDR1 SGDLS, CDR2 YYNGEE. Here the CDR3 reads CASSPFSRGNSYNEQFF. The CDR3 DNA is TGTGCCAGCAGCCCCTTCTCCCGCGGGAACTCCTACAATGAGCAGTTCTTC.

V usage is TRBV18 and J usage is TRBJ1-2, with unresolved D. The CDR3 runs to 14 residues. Trimming shortened V by 3 bases and J by 4 bases, and 12 bases separated the two germline ends. CDR1 and CDR2 (germline): KGHSH, LQKENI. The CDR3 here is CASSPDGSFYGYTF. In nucleotides, the CDR3 is TGTGCCAGCTCACCGGACGGATCGTTCTATGGCTACACCTTC.

The V and J genes are TRBV7-8 and TRBJ2-1; D is ambiguous. Deletions cut 0 bases from V and 2 bases from J, with 8 bases between. CDR3 length equals 15 residues. Germline V gives CDR1 SGHVS, CDR2 FQNEAQ. DNA of the CDR3: TGTGCCAGCAGCTTAGCGGTCATAACCTACAATGAGCAGTTCTTC. This codes for CASSLAVITYNEQFF.

The rearrangement uses TRBV19 and TRBJ2-1; 9 bases agree with TRBD2. The CDR3 is made up of 13 amino acids. Germline V lookup: CDR1 LNHDA, CDR2 SQIVND (reference sequence). Trimming cost V 3 bases and J 10 bases; bases outside gene matches: 4. Here the CDR3 reads CASSIGTSLEQFF. The CDR3 DNA reads TGTGCCAGTAGTATCGGGACTAGCCTGGAGCAGTTCTTC.

The genes are TRBV25-1 and TRBJ2-2; unclear D gene. The germline V gene encodes CDR1 MGHDK and CDR2 SYGVNS. The CDR3 contains 12 residues. Trimming took 7 bases from V and 5 from J, leaving 8 bases between them. The chain's CDR3 is CASTDRTGELFF. CDR3 nucleotides: TGTGCCAGCACCGACCGGACCGGGGAGCTGTTTTTT.

The chain combines TRBV5-1 with TRBJ2-7; maybe TRBD2 (6 bases). Trimming removed 0 bases at V and 3 bases at J, with 16 bases between. CDR1 and CDR2 (germline): SGHRS, YFSETQ. CDR3 length equals 16 residues. In nucleotides, the CDR3 is TGCGCCAGCAGCTTGGTTGCGGGACCCCCCTTCTACGAGCAGTACTTC. Encoded protein: CASSLVAGPPFYEQYF.

This clone was seen a few times. The V call is TRBV2, the J call TRBJ1-1; 8 nucleotides line up with TRBD1. The germline V gene encodes CDR1 SNHLY and CDR2 FYNNEI. CDR3 size: 14 residues. V was clipped by 6 bases and J by 10 bases; unmatched bases: 13. The DNA for the CDR3 is TGTGCCAGCAGCATACAGGGGGGGCGTGAGGGAGCTTTCTTT. It translates to CASSIQGGREGAFF.

The V and J genes are TRBV7-3 and TRBJ1-1; D remains ambiguous. The CDR3 sequence is 13 residues long. The V and J ends lost 5 bases and 3 bases respectively, with 10 bases between them. Per germline, CDR1 SGHTA and CDR2 FQGTGA. The CDR3 nucleotides are TGTGCCAGCAGCCCAACCACGGACACTGAAGCTTTCTTT. Translated: CASSPTTDTEAFF.

The rearrangement uses TRBV18 and TRBJ1-3; D remains unclear. Per germline, CDR1 KGHSH and CDR2 LQKENI. Trimming stripped 5 bases from V and 0 bases from J, with 5 bases between. The CDR3 totals 13 residues. CDR3 DNA: TGTGCCAGCTCAGCGTTCTCTGGAAACACCATATATTTT. As protein: CASSAFSGNTIYF. Combining the CDR3 with reference TRBV18 and TRBJ1-3 gives the whole variable domain NAGVMQNPRHLVRRRGQEARLRCSPMKGHSHVYWYRQLPEEGLKFMVYLQKENIIDESGMPKERFSAEFPKEGPSILRIQQVVRGDSAAYFCASSAFSGNTIYFGEGSWLTVV.

J is TRBJ2-1 and V is TRBV18, with 9 bases aligning to TRBD1. This CDR3 region has 17 residues. The J segment lost 2 bases and the V segment lost 3 bases, leaving 8 bases of the junction unmatched. CDR1 is KGHSH and CDR2 is LQKENI in the germline V gene. The CDR3 loop reads CASSPPGQGGPYNEQFF. The CDR3, as DNA: TGTGCCAGCTCACCCCCGGGACAGGGCGGTCCCTACAATGAGCAGTTCTTC.

This clone was counted a single time. The chain is built from TRBV5-1 and TRBJ2-2, with D uncertain. Germline V gene lookup returns CDR1 SGHRS and CDR2 YFSETQ. The length of the CDR3 is 15 residues. V was cut by 1 base and J by 0 bases, with 7 bases left in between. In DNA form, the CDR3 reads TGCGCCAGCAGCTTGAGGCAGGCGAACACCGGGGAGCTGTTTTTT. Amino acid sequence: CASSLRQANTGELFF.

The V and J genes are TRBV7-2 and TRBJ2-3; tentatively, D is TRBD2 (6 bases). V lost 5 bases, J lost 5 bases, and 17 bases lay in between. The CDR3 runs 15 residues. From germline, CDR1 is SGHTA and CDR2 FQGNSA. Here the CDR3 reads CASSPWKGEVDTQYF. The CDR3 DNA reads TGTGCCAGCAGCCCCTGGAAAGGGGAGGTAGATACGCAGTATTTT.

V usage is TRBV7-7 and J usage is TRBJ2-7, with TRBD1 identical over 7 bases. CDR1 and CDR2 (germline): SSHAT, FNYEAQ (reference sequence). This CDR3 is 14 amino acids long. V dropped 5 bases and J dropped 4; count of bases not matched to a gene: 8. CDR3 residues: CASSATTGSYEQYF. The CDR3 DNA reads as TGTGCCAGCAGCGCGACGACAGGGTCGTACGAGCAGTACTTC.

This chain joins TRBV18 and TRBJ1-2; possibly TRBD1 for D (6 bases). Germline CDR1 reads KGHSH; CDR2 reads LQKENI. The CDR3 contains 13 residues. V was clipped by 3 bases and J by 6 bases, with 11 bases between them. The CDR3 protein is CASSPDRADGYTF. As DNA, the CDR3 is TGTGCCAGCTCACCGGACAGAGCTGATGGCTACACCTTC.

The gene calls are TRBV9 and TRBJ1-5, with a weak D call TRBD1 (5 bases). There are 17 residues in the CDR3. Germline V lookup: CDR1 SGDLS, CDR2 YYNGEE. V was pared by 4 bases and J by 4 bases, with 21 bases between. DNA of the CDR3: TGTGCCAGCAGCCCCCACTTGGACACCCGACGGAATCAGCCCCAGCATTTT. Translated, it gives CASSPHLDTRRNQPQHF.

V and J are TRBV6-5 and TRBJ2-5, with D possibly called TRBD1 or TRBD2 (6 bases each). CDR3 length: 13 residues. The germline gives CDR1 MNHEY, CDR2 SVGAGI. Trimming left V 5 bases short and J 5 bases short, with 12 bases between. This chain's CDR3 is CASSDLGGETQYF. The DNA for the CDR3 is TGTGCCAGCAGTGACCTAGGGGGGGAGACCCAGTACTTC.

This chain joins TRBV28 and TRBJ2-3; 12 bases line up with TRBD2. The V gene end was trimmed by 3 bases and the J gene end by 1 base; junction bases not matched to a gene: 8. The CDR3 is 18 amino acids. Germline CDR1 is MDHEN and CDR2 is SYDVKM. The CDR3 here is CASSFSLAGGPGTDTQYF. The CDR3 nucleotides read TGTGCCAGCAGTTTCAGCCTAGCGGGAGGGCCGGGCACAGATACGCAGTATTTT.